This passage covers 32 T cell receptor beta chains from one sample sequenced in a study of OX40 agonist ivuxolimab in advanced cancers. The protocol was immunoSEQ multiplex PCR, while the TCRdb copy is restricted to in-frame clones and leaves out a portion. The sample contains 74,000 or so clones, approximately 85% of which appear only once. Material: CD4+ or CD8+ T cells sorted from blood, obtained in a trial of the OX40 agonist ivuxolimab. The receptors derive from an adult with an advanced solid tumor such as melanoma, head and neck, liver or kidney cancer.

The rearrangement links TRBV6-1 to TRBJ2-7, with 8 bases aligning to TRBD1. The CDR3 extends over 14 amino acids. The V gene's germline CDR1 is MNHNS and CDR2 SASEGT. V gave up 8 bases and J gave up 1 base; unmatched junction bases: 7. CDR3 sequence: CASLIRGPSYEQYF. CDR3 bases: TGTGCCAGCCTCATCAGGGGGCCATCCTACGAGCAGTACTTC.

The rearrangement joins TRBV5-4 to TRBJ1-2; TRBD1 matches at 9 bases. This CDR3 has 17 amino acids. CDR1 is SGHNT, CDR2 YYREEE, per germline (reference sequence). Trimming at V came to 0 bases and at J to 0 bases, leaving 6 bases not matched to a gene. The CDR3 loop is CASSLVSGTGPNYGYTF. The CDR3 DNA follows: TGTGCCAGCAGCTTGGTCTCCGGGACAGGGCCTAACTATGGCTACACCTTC.

The chain recombines TRBV7-2 with TRBJ2-5, with TRBD1 matching 11 bases. V dropped 5 bases and J dropped 5; count of bases not matched to a gene: 7. Germline V gives CDR1 SGHTA, CDR2 FQGNSA. The CDR3 length is 15 residues. This chain's CDR3 is CASSPGDRGDETQYF. The DNA of the CDR3 is TGTGCCAGCAGCCCCGGGGACAGGGGGGATGAGACCCAGTACTTC.

This rearrangement joins TRBV4-2 to TRBJ1-2, with D unclear. Germline V CDR1 and CDR2: LGHNA, YNFKEQ. This CDR3 is built from 14 residues. Trimming took off 1 base at V and 3 bases at J, with 9 bases between the two ends. CDR3 nucleotide sequence: TGTGCCAGCAGCCAAGTGGGTTTAGACTATGGCTACACCTTC. It is translated as CASSQVGLDYGYTF.

The chain links TRBV10-3 to TRBJ2-2; a possible D gene is TRBD2 (5 bases). Germline V gene data show CDR1 as ENHRY and CDR2 as SYGVKD. Trimming left V 0 bases short and J 5 bases short, with 13 bases between. The CDR3 consists of 16 residues. For the CDR3, the DNA is TGTGCCATCAGTGAGTCGGTGAGGGAAAATACCGGGGAGCTGTTTTTT. Its translation: CAISESVRENTGELFF.

The rearrangement uses TRBV11-3 and TRBJ2-2; 9 nucleotides align to TRBD2. The CDR3 sequence is 15 residues long. Trimming at V came to 1 base and at J to 5 bases, leaving 2 bases not matched to a gene. Germline CDR1 SGHNT, CDR2 YENEEA. CDR3 residues: CASSLGLAETGELFF. The CDR3 bases are TGTGCCAGCAGCTTAGGACTAGCGGAGACCGGGGAGCTGTTTTTT.

A single count supports this clone. The chain is built from TRBV19 and TRBJ2-1; 11 bases are shared with TRBD2. The V gene end was trimmed by 4 bases and the J gene end by 7 bases; junction bases not matched to a gene: 9. Germline lookup yields CDR1 LNHDA and CDR2 SQIVND (reference sequence). This CDR3 region has 16 residues. The CDR3 protein is CASSTPSGRSRNEQFF. The CDR3 nucleotides read TGTGCCAGTAGTACTCCTAGCGGGAGGTCGAGGAATGAGCAGTTCTTC.

The CDR3 here is CASSTRTGAVQPQHF. CDR3 in DNA: TGTGCCAGCAGTACACGGACAGGGGCCGTTCAGCCCCAGCATTTT. The rearrangement uses TRBV27 and TRBJ1-5, with TRBD1 identical over 9 bases. V lost 5 bases to trimming and J lost 6 bases; unmatched junction nucleotides: 8. The CDR3 consists of 15 residues. Germline V gene sequence: CDR1 MNHEY, CDR2 SMNVEV (reference sequence).

This chain joins TRBV7-2 and TRBJ1-2; D is undetermined. The CDR3 runs 13 residues. Trimming took 6 bases from V and 3 from J, leaving 11 bases between them. The V gene's germline CDR1 is SGHTA and CDR2 FQGNSA. CDR3 in DNA: TGTGCCAGCAGTTACGGGAGGGACTATGGCTACACCTTC. Translating it yields CASSYGRDYGYTF.

The chain recombines TRBV5-1 with TRBJ2-7; TRBD2 aligns across 14 bases. There are 18 residues in the CDR3. V gave up 0 bases and J gave up 2 bases; unmatched junction bases: 7. CDR1 is SGHRS, CDR2 YFSETQ, per germline. The CDR3 nucleotides are TGCGCCAGCAGCTTGGAGGGACTAGCGGGAGTTCCTCCCTACGAGCAGTACTTC. Translated, it gives CASSLEGLAGVPPYEQYF.

The chain is built from TRBV5-4 and TRBJ1-1; D ambiguous. Per germline, CDR1 SGHNT and CDR2 YYREEE (reference sequence). V gave up 2 bases and J gave up 7 bases, with 12 bases separating them. This CDR3 has 13 residues. In DNA, the CDR3 is TGTGCCAGCAGCTTAGACAAATATCGTGAAGCTTTCTTT. It specifies CASSLDKYREAFF. The complete variable domain, with remaining parts taken from reference TRBV5-4 and TRBJ1-1, reads ETGVTQSPTHLIKTRGQQVTLRCSSQSGHNTVSWYQQALGQGPQFIFQYYREEENGRGNFPPRFSGLQFPNYSSELNVNALELDDSALYLCASSLDKYREAFFGQGTRLTVV.

The chain employs TRBV5-1 and TRBJ2-7, with a possible D match to TRBD2 (6 bases). Germline V gene sequence: CDR1 SGHRS, CDR2 YFSETQ. CDR3 length: 13 amino acids. Trimming took off 2 bases at V and 5 bases at J, with 11 bases between the two ends. The CDR3 nucleotides read TGCGCCAGCAGCTTCCCGAGGAGGGACGAGCAGTACTTC. It encodes CASSFPRRDEQYF.

The chain is built from TRBV6-5 and TRBJ1-1; D ambiguous. Germline CDR1 and CDR2: MNHEY and SVGAGI. The CDR3 loop spans 13 amino acids. Trimming took off 2 bases at V and 1 base at J, with 5 bases between the two ends. CDR3 protein: CASSYEGNTEAFF. DNA of the CDR3: TGTGCCAGCAGTTACGAGGGGAACACTGAAGCTTTCTTT.

A single count supports this clone. This chain connects TRBV9 to TRBJ1-2, with 8 positions matching TRBD1. This CDR3 spans 14 amino acids. CDR1 and CDR2 (germline): SGDLS, YYNGEE. The ends lost 0 bases at V and 7 bases at J; junction bases unmatched: 5. The CDR3 DNA is TGTGCCAGCAGCGTAGGATACAGGGGGGGTGGCTACACCTTC. Residues: CASSVGYRGGGYTF.

The V call is TRBV6-5, the J call TRBJ1-1, with no clear D. V dropped 4 bases and J dropped 1 base, with 7 bases sitting between them. The CDR3 spans 13 residues. Germline-derived CDR1 and CDR2 are MNHEY and SVGAGI. CDR3 protein: CASSLDKNTEAFF. CDR3 DNA sequence: TGTGCCAGCAGTTTAGACAAGAACACTGAAGCTTTCTTT.

The table lists this clone with a count of one. The chain is built from TRBV7-9 and TRBJ1-2; no clear D. The CDR3 has 14 residues. The V end lost 0 bases, the J end lost 5 bases, and 10 bases lay between the germline ends. The germline CDR1 and CDR2 sequences are SEHNR and FQNEAQ (reference sequence). The CDR3 DNA reads TGTGCCAGCAGCTTAGCGAACAGCGCTTATGGCTACACCTTC. Translation: CASSLANSAYGYTF.

The rearrangement links TRBV19 to TRBJ2-3; 11 positions agree with TRBD2. Trimming at V came to 5 bases and at J to 8 bases, leaving 12 bases not matched to a gene. Per the germline V gene, CDR1 is LNHDA and CDR2 is SQIVND (reference sequence). The CDR3 consists of 16 residues. CDR3 nucleotide sequence: TGTGCCAGTAGTCCACTAGCGGGAGTCGAGGCAGCTACGCAGTATTTT. Protein sequence: CASSPLAGVEAATQYF.

The chain employs TRBV10-2 and TRBJ2-7; weak D call: TRBD2 (6 bases). This CDR3 is 13 amino acids long. Germline values: CDR1 WSHSY, CDR2 SAAADI. The V and J ends lost 8 bases and 0 bases respectively, with 11 bases between them. As DNA, the CDR3 is TGCGCCAGCCGGGACTTTAGCTCCTACGAGCAGTACTTC. Translating gives CASRDFSSYEQYF.

The genes are TRBV28 and TRBJ2-7; D is uncertain. The germline gives CDR1 MDHEN, CDR2 SYDVKM. This CDR3 has 13 residues. Trimming shortened V by 6 bases and J by 1 base, and 10 bases separated the two germline ends. Here the CDR3 reads CASRIPNSYEQYF. The CDR3 DNA reads TGTGCCAGCAGAATTCCAAATTCCTACGAGCAGTACTTC.

This clone was found a few times. The V and J genes are TRBV25-1 and TRBJ2-2; D is possibly TRBD1 (5 bases). Germline V gene data show CDR1 as MGHDK and CDR2 as SYGVNS. Trimming took 5 bases from V and 4 from J, leaving 17 bases between them. This CDR3 region has 16 residues. This chain's CDR3 is CASSPPDTWSTGELFF. Written as DNA, the CDR3 is TGTGCCAGCAGTCCCCCGGACACTTGGAGCACCGGGGAGCTGTTTTTT.

The chain uses TRBV5-1 and TRBJ1-3, with D maybe TRBD1 (6 bases). Germline V gene sequence: CDR1 SGHRS, CDR2 YFSETQ. This CDR3 is built from 16 residues. Trimming took off 1 base at V and 0 bases at J, with 11 bases between the two ends. The CDR3 DNA reads TGCGCCAGCAGCTTGACAGGGCCCCTCTCTGGAAACACCATATATTTT. Residues: CASSLTGPLSGNTIYF.

This clone was observed a single time. This chain links TRBV7-3 with TRBJ2-1; D call uncertain. V lost 4 bases and J 5 bases, leaving 9 bases between the germline ends. The CDR3 sequence is 13 residues long. Germline loops: CDR1 SGHTA, CDR2 FQGTGA. Here the CDR3 DNA reads TGTGCCAGCAGCTACCCTGGGAACAATGAGCAGTTCTTC. It codes for CASSYPGNNEQFF.

V gene TRBV7-2 combines with J gene TRBJ2-7; possibly TRBD1 or TRBD2 for D (5 bases each). The germline gives CDR1 SGHTA, CDR2 FQGNSA. This CDR3 is 15 amino acids long. The V and J ends lost 3 bases and 2 bases respectively, with 14 bases between them. The DNA for the CDR3 is TGTGCCAGCAGCTTCTCCGGGACCCAGCCCTACGAGCAGTACTTC. Amino acids: CASSFSGTQPYEQYF.

The chain uses TRBV7-8 and TRBJ1-4; 9 positions agree with TRBD1. J gave up 7 bases and V 0 bases, and 3 bases lay outside the gene matches. The germline CDR1 and CDR2 sequences are SGHVS and FQNEAQ. This CDR3 contains 15 residues. For the CDR3, the DNA is TGTGCCAGCAGCTTAGCGCTGGGACAGGGTGAAAAACTGTTTTTT. It encodes CASSLALGQGEKLFF.

The chain has TRBV11-2 and TRBJ2-2; tentative D call: TRBD1 (5 bases). This CDR3 region has 16 residues. Trimming removed 3 bases at V and 0 bases at J, with 11 bases between. The germline V gene has CDR1 SGHAT and CDR2 FQNNGV. In DNA form, the CDR3 reads TGTGCCAGCAGCTTGAATAGACAGTCGAACACCGGGGAGCTGTTTTTT. This encodes CASSLNRQSNTGELFF.

The J gene is TRBJ2-5, the V gene TRBV7-9; 11 nucleotides line up with TRBD1. With 4 bases clipped from V and 5 bases from J, the junction kept 3 bases outside the gene matches. CDR3 length: 14 amino acids. In germline, CDR1 is SEHNR, CDR2 FQNEAQ (reference sequence). CDR3 loop: CASSSGQGGETQYF. In nucleotides, the CDR3 is TGTGCCAGCAGCTCGGGACAGGGGGGGGAGACCCAGTACTTC.

V and J are TRBV7-8 and TRBJ2-7; 13 bases fit TRBD2. This CDR3 spans 15 amino acids. The V gene's germline CDR1 is SGHVS and CDR2 FQNEAQ. J lost 1 base, V lost 5 bases, and 2 bases had no gene match. The CDR3, as DNA: TGTGCCAGCAGCCGGGGACTAGCGGGATCCTACGAGCAGTACTTC. It codes for CASSRGLAGSYEQYF. The whole variable domain, filled in from reference TRBV7-8 and TRBJ2-7, reads GAGVSQSPRYKVAKRGQDVALRCDPISGHVSLFWYQQALGQGPEFLTYFQNEAQLDKSGLPSDRFFAERPEGSVSTLKIQRTQQEDSAVYLCASSRGLAGSYEQYFGPGTRLTVT.

The chain is built from TRBV28 and TRBJ2-1; no clear D. Germline values: CDR1 MDHEN, CDR2 SYDVKM. V was cut by 2 bases and J by 8 bases, with 10 bases left in between. The CDR3 runs 13 residues. The CDR3 region is CASSLGVTDEQFF. The CDR3 DNA is TGTGCCAGCAGTTTAGGGGTCACGGATGAGCAGTTCTTC.

The CDR3 is CASSRLAIGLNEQYF. CDR3 in DNA: TGTGCCAGTAGCCGATTGGCGATTGGGTTGAACGAGCAGTACTTC. The chain carries TRBV19 and TRBJ2-5, with D uncertain. With the DNA end fitting TRBJ2-7 better, the J assignment may be wrong. CDR1 is LNHDA, CDR2 SQIVND, per germline (reference sequence). The CDR3 totals 15 residues.

This rearrangement joins TRBV10-2 to TRBJ2-7; 9 nucleotides align to TRBD2. Germline CDR1 and CDR2: WSHSY and SAAADI. The ends lost 0 bases at V and 2 bases at J; junction bases unmatched: 2. The CDR3 has 15 amino acids. The CDR3 nucleotides are TGCGCCAGCAGTGAGTCGAGCGGGAGGCCCTACGAGCAGTACTTC. Translated, it gives CASSESSGRPYEQYF.

The chain couples TRBV4-3 to TRBJ2-7, with D possibly TRBD1 on 6 matching bases. V lost 0 bases to trimming and J lost 0 bases, with 6 bases between them. The CDR3 covers 14 residues. In germline, CDR1 is LGHNA, CDR2 YSLEER. The CDR3 coding sequence is TGCGCCAGCAGCCAAGACAGGGGCTCCTACGAGCAGTACTTC. This translates into CASSQDRGSYEQYF.

The chain joins TRBV5-1 to TRBJ1-4; D not certain. There are 14 residues in the CDR3. V gave up 0 bases and J gave up 5 bases, with 8 bases separating them. Germline lookup yields CDR1 SGHRS and CDR2 YFSETQ. The CDR3 DNA follows: TGCGCCAGCAGCTTGGTTGGCCGGAATGAAAAACTGTTTTTT. It encodes CASSLVGRNEKLFF.